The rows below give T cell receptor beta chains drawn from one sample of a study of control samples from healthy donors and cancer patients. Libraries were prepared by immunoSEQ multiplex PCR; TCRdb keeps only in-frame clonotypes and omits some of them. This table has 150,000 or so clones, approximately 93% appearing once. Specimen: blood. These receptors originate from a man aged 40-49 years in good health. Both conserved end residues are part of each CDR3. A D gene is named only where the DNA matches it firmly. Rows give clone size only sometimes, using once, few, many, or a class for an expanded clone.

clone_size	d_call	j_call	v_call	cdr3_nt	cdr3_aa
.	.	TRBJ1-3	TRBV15	TGTGCCACCACCAGAGGACGGTCCTCTGGAAACACCATATATTTT	CATTRGRSSGNTIYF
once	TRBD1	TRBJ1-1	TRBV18	TGTGCCAGCTCACCACTTGAGGGGGCAGGGGCTTTCTTT	CASSPLEGAGAFF
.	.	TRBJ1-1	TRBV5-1	TGCGCCAGCAGCTCTGTACCCCGGGCGGGGGGGACTGAAGCTTTCTTT	CASSSVPRAGGTEAFF
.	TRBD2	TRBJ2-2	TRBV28	TGTGCCAGCAGTTGGCCACTAGCGTCCGGGGAGCTGTTTTTT	CASSWPLASGELFF
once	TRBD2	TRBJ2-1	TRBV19	TGTGCCAGTAGTGTTAGCGGGGGCTCCTACAATGAGCAGTTCTTC	CASSVSGGSYNEQFF
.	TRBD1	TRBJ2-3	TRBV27	TGTGCCAGCAGCGGACAGGGGTGGTATGGCACAGATACGCAGTATTTT	CASSGQGWYGTDTQYF
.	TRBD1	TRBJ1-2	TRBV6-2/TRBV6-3	TGTGCCAGCCGCCCGACAGGGACGACCTTGGGAGGCTACACCTTC	CASRPTGTTLGGYTF
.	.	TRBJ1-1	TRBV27	TGTGCCAGCAGTTTATCGGCGAACACTGAAGCTTTCTTT	CASSLSANTEAFF
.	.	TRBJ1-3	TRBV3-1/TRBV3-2	TGTGCCAGCAGCCTCTCACATTTCGCAAGCTCTGGAAACACCATATATTTT	CASSLSHFASSGNTIYF
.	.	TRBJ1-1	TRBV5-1	TGCGCCAGCAAACAGACAGGCGGGACTGAAGCTTTCTTT	CASKQTGGTEAFF
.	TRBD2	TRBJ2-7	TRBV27	TGTGCCAGCAGTCCACTACTAGCGGGGGAATCCTACGAGCAGTACTTC	CASSPLLAGESYEQYF
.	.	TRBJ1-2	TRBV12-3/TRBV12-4	TGTGCCAGCAGTACCGACAGACCGTATGGCTACACCTTC	CASSTDRPYGYTF
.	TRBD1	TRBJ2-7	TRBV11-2	TGTGCCAGCAGCTTAGATTACAGGGGGGAGCAGTACTTC	CASSLDYRGEQYF
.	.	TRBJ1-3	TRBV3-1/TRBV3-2	TGTGCCAGCAGCCAAGTCCGGAGCTCTGGAAACACCATATATTTT	CASSQVRSSGNTIYF
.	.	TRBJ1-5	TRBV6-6	TGTGCCAGCAGTTCCTCCGGGTCTCGAAATCAGCCCCAGCATTTT	CASSSSGSRNQPQHF
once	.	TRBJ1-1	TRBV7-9	TGTGCCAGCAGCTTCGATCTTGTACAGGGTGCGAACACTGAAGCTTTCTTT	CASSFDLVQGANTEAFF
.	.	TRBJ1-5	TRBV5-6	TGTGCCAGCAGCTTTAGAGACGGCAATCAGCCCCAGCATTTT	CASSFRDGNQPQHF
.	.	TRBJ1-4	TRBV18	TGTGCCAGCTCACCCGACAGAACTAATGAAAAACTGTTTTTT	CASSPDRTNEKLFF
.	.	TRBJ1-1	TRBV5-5	TGTGCCAGCAGCTTGTGGGGGCAGAACACTGAAGCTTTCTTT	CASSLWGQNTEAFF
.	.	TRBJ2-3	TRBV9	TGTGCCAGCAGCGTAGCTGGGATTCGCACAGATACGCAGTATTTT	CASSVAGIRTDTQYF
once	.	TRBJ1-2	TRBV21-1	TGTGCCAGCAGCAAAGTTCAGGGGCGGGACTATGGCTACACCTTC	CASSKVQGRDYGYTF
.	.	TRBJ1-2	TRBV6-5	TGTGCCAGCAGTTACTCGCGGGGAAACTATGGCTACACCTTC	CASSYSRGNYGYTF
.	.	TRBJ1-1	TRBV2	TGTGCCAGCTGGGGGCTGAACACTGAAGCTTTCTTT	CASWGLNTEAFF
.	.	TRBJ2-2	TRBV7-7	TGTGCCAGCAGCCCCGGGGGCGTCCGGGGCACCGGGGAGCTGTTTTTT	CASSPGGVRGTGELFF
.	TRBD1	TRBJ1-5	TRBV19	TGTGCCAGTAGTCCAAGACAGGGGGCTAGCAATCAGCCCCAGCATTTT	CASSPRQGASNQPQHF
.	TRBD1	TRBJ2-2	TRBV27	TGTGCCAGCAGCCTAGGACAGGCCGGGGAGCTGTTTTTT	CASSLGQAGELFF
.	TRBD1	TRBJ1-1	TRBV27	TGTGCCAGCAGCAAGGGGGCCTACACTGAAGCTTTCTTT	CASSKGAYTEAFF
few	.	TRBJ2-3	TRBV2	TGTGCCAGCAGTTGGACAGCTAGCACAGATACGCAGTATTTT	CASSWTASTDTQYF
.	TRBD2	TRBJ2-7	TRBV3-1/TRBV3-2	TGTGCCAGCAGCGGCGTACCGGGACTAGCGGGGGGTGAGCAGTACTTC	CASSGVPGLAGGEQYF
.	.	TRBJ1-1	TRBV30	TGTGCCTGGAGTTTGGGGGGGAAAGAAGCTTTCTTT	CAWSLGGKEAFF
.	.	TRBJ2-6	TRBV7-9	TGTGCCAGCAGCTTAGCAACAGGGACTGGGGCCAACGTCCTGACTTTC	CASSLATGTGANVLTF
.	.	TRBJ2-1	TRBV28	TGTGCCAGCAGTTTAAGGGTGTCCGGGGCGCGGAATGAGCAGTTCTTC	CASSLRVSGARNEQFF
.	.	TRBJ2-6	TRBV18	TGTGCCAGCTCCCAAAACGGGGCAGCGAACTCTGGGGCCAACGTCCTGACTTTC	CASSQNGAANSGANVLTF
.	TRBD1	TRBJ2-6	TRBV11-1	TGTGCCAGCAGCTTAGCGGGACAGCGCTCTGGGGCCAACGTCCTGACTTTC	CASSLAGQRSGANVLTF
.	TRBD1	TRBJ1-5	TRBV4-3	TGCGCCAGCAGCCAAGATGTCAGGGGGAGCAATCAGCCCCAGCATTTT	CASSQDVRGSNQPQHF
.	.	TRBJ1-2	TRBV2	TGTGCCAGCAGTGAAGCCCCCTCGTCGTTAGTAAGCTATGGCTACACCTTC	CASSEAPSSLVSYGYTF
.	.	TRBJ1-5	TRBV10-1	TGCGCCACTCGGGCGGGTCAGCCCCAGCATTTT	CATRAGQPQHF
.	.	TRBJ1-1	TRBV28	TGTGCCAGCAGTTTTATGGCGGGTTCGGAAGCTTTCTTT	CASSFMAGSEAFF
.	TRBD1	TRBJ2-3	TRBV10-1	TGCGCCAGCAGTGAGCCGCTAGACAGGGGGCGTTCTAGCACAGATACGCAGTATTTT	CASSEPLDRGRSSTDTQYF